These 18 T cell receptor beta chains share one sample of origin, sequenced in a study of regulatory T cells in long-lasting Graves disease. Stated time point: newly diagnosed GD, antithyroid drugs for less than 3 months. Researchers made the TCR library from RNA that was extracted from PBMCs. Through Arm-PCR of CDR3 regions and iRepertoire HTBI primers, TCR beta libraries were built. Each CDR3 protein is one row after TCRdb ran MiXCR on the multiplex PCR reads. This table holds approximately 480,000 distinct CDR3 sequences, around 15% found once. This sample was shared with a second study, whose subject was T cells in Graves' hyperthyroidism and ophthalmopathy.

The sequences come from peripheral blood mononuclear cells (PBMCs), collected at new diagnosis, from a patient treated with antithyroid drugs. Receptor source: a man aged 35 to 55 with Graves disease.

Regarding this clonotype: A read error may be the cause here, since a much bigger clone is one base away. This chain uses TRBV5-1 with TRBJ1-1; D remains ambiguous. The CDR3 is 14 residues long. Germline V gives CDR1 SGHRS, CDR2 YFSETQ. Between the trimmed V and J ends, which lost 4 bases and 1 base, there was a span of 11 bases. The CDR3: CASSAETPNTEAFF. Here the CDR3 DNA reads TGCGCCAGCAGCGCGGAGACACCGAACACTGAAGCTTTCTTT.

This clonotype occurred many times. The rearrangement uses TRBV12-5 and TRBJ1-1; 7 bases align to TRBD1. Germline lookup yields CDR1 LGHNT and CDR2 FRNRAP. V shed 7 bases, J shed 5 bases, and the junction held 7 bases outside the gene matches. The CDR3 contains 13 residues. CDR3 loop: CASDPTGTTEAFF. As DNA, the CDR3 is TGTGCTAGTGACCCGACAGGGACGACTGAAGCTTTCTTT.

This clonotype was picked up many times. The rearrangement links TRBV3-1 to TRBJ1-1; D uncertain. This CDR3 contains 15 residues. V was trimmed by 4 bases and J by 4 bases, leaving 16 bases between them. Germline V CDR1 and CDR2: LGHDT, YNNKEL (reference sequence). This CDR3 reads CASSLQALMGTEAFF. DNA for the CDR3: TGTGCCAGCAGCCTTCAGGCCCTAATGGGCACTGAAGCTTTCTTT.

This clonotype was observed many times. This rearrangement joins TRBV2 to TRBJ2-1; D might be TRBD1 (5 bases). This CDR3 has 14 residues. Trimming took 6 bases from V and 7 from J, leaving 16 bases between them. Germline CDR1 is SNHLY and CDR2 is FYNNEI. The CDR3 DNA is TGTGCCAGCAGCGACCGCGGACAAGGGAATGAGCAGTTCTTC. The encoded protein is CASSDRGQGNEQFF.

The V call is TRBV12-3 or TRBV12-4, the J call TRBJ1-2; D is perhaps TRBD1 (6 bases). The CDR3 is 14 residues long. V lost 6 bases and J 0 bases, leaving 11 bases between the germline ends. The CDR3 bases are TGTGCCAGCAGACAGGGAAATGCTAACTATGGCTACACCTTC. It specifies CASRQGNANYGYTF.

Ten or more counts support this clonotype. The gene calls are TRBV3-1 and TRBJ2-7, with TRBD1 as a possible D gene (7 bases). CDR1 is LGHDT, CDR2 YNNKEL, per germline (reference sequence). Trimming removed 8 bases at V and 4 bases at J, with 18 bases between. The length of the CDR3 is 14 residues. The CDR3 sequence: CASGGGDSLYEQYF. The CDR3 nucleotides are TGTGCCAGCGGAGGGGGCGACTCCTTGTACGAGCAGTACTTC.

The chain combines TRBV3-1 with TRBJ1-3, with a weak D call TRBD1 (6 bases). CDR1 is LGHDT and CDR2 is YNNKEL in the germline V gene (reference sequence). This CDR3 is 15 amino acids long. The ends were cut back, 4 bases at V and 2 bases at J, with 12 bases in the middle. Here the CDR3 DNA reads TGTGCCAGCAGCCCAACACAGGGACCTGGAAACACCATATATTTT. It specifies CASSPTQGPGNTIYF.

V gene TRBV3-1 combines with J gene TRBJ2-1; 10 bases match TRBD2. CDR3 length: 20 residues. From germline, CDR1 is LGHDT and CDR2 YNNKEL (reference sequence). Trimming took 0 bases from V and 0 from J; bases not matched to a gene: 11. This chain's CDR3 is CASSQDSSGRATRSYNEQFF. The CDR3 nucleotides are TGTGCCAGCAGCCAAGATTCTAGCGGGAGAGCCACGCGCTCCTACAATGAGCAGTTCTTC.

This sequence joins TRBV2 and TRBJ1-6; the D gene is possibly TRBD1 (5 bases). The CDR3 sequence is 13 residues long. Trimming left V 6 bases short and J 4 bases short, with 7 bases between. Germline CDR1 reads SNHLY; CDR2 reads FYNNEI. CDR3 sequence: CASSRQYNSPLHF. The CDR3, as DNA: TGTGCCAGCAGCCGACAGTATAATTCACCCCTCCACTTT.

This clonotype was detected ten times or more. The chain is built from TRBV27 and TRBJ2-7; D is ambiguous. V shed 0 bases and J shed 4 bases, with 7 bases lying between them. This CDR3 region has 13 residues. The germline CDR1 and CDR2 sequences are MNHEY and SMNVEV (reference sequence). The CDR3 coding sequence is TGTGCCAGCAGTTTATCGGTAGGGTACGAGCAGTACTTC. Its protein is CASSLSVGYEQYF.

This clonotype showed up many times. V is TRBV5-1 and J is TRBJ1-1, with D possibly TRBD1 on 6 matching bases. V lost 3 bases and J 9 bases, leaving 21 bases between the germline ends. This CDR3 comprises 15 residues. Germline loops: CDR1 SGHRS, CDR2 YFSETQ. This chain's CDR3 is CASSSDGGPYLKAFF. Here the CDR3 DNA reads TGCGCCAGCAGCTCGGACGGGGGGCCCTACCTGAAAGCTTTCTTT.

This clonotype was detected only a few times. V is TRBV20-1 and J is TRBJ1-1; the match to TRBD1 covers 8 bases. J was trimmed by 5 bases and V by 5 bases; bases with no gene match: 10. The length of the CDR3 is 14 residues. Germline CDR1 DFQATT, CDR2 SNEGSKA (reference sequence). Written as DNA, the CDR3 is TGCAGTGCTCCTCGGACAGGGCGGCGGACTGAAGCTTTCTTT. Amino acids: CSAPRTGRRTEAFF.

This clonotype was detected only a few times. The V and J genes are TRBV3-1 and TRBJ2-7, with TRBD1 matching over 9 bases. After removal of 3 bases from V and 3 bases from J, the junction contained 15 bases not matched to a gene. Germline CDR1 and CDR2: LGHDT and YNNKEL (reference sequence). The CDR3 runs to 18 residues. The CDR3, as DNA: TGTGCCAGCAGCCATAAATCTTTAATGTTGGGACAGGGCTACGAGCAGTACTTC. It yields the protein CASSHKSLMLGQGYEQYF.

The table lists this clonotype with many counts. The CDR3 DNA sequence: TGTGCCAGCAGTTTATCCGGACCGGGGGGCAGGACTGAAGCTTTCTTT. Protein: CASSLSGPGGRTEAFF. The chain uses TRBV28 and TRBJ1-1; a weak D match, TRBD1 (6 bases). There are 16 residues in the CDR3. V lost 1 base and J lost 5, with 17 bases in between. CDR1 is MDHEN and CDR2 is SYDVKM in the germline V gene.

In the case of this clonotype: A much larger clone sits a single nucleotide away, making a read error possible. This sequence joins TRBV6-2 or TRBV6-3 and TRBJ2-1, with D perhaps TRBD1 or TRBD2 (6 bases each). CDR3 length: 17 amino acids. V was clipped by 5 bases and J by 3 bases, with 20 bases between them. CDR1 and CDR2 from the germline V gene are MNHEY and SVGEGT. The CDR3 bases are TGTGCCAGCAGTAGGGGGGTAGGGGGAGGATTCTACAATGAGCAGTTCTTC. The encoded protein is CASSRGVGGGFYNEQFF.

Ten or more counts support this clonotype. The rearrangement links TRBV2 to TRBJ2-1; 7 bases are shared with TRBD2. Germline values: CDR1 SNHLY, CDR2 FYNNEI. This CDR3 has 12 amino acids. The trim removed 6 bases at V and 9 bases at J, leaving 5 bases unmatched. The CDR3 bases are TGTGCCAGCAGCCGCCGGGAGGCTGAGCAGTTCTTC. It specifies CASSRREAEQFF.

The V and J genes are TRBV11-1 and TRBJ2-2; TRBD1 might be the D (5 bases). CDR3 length: 13 residues. Trimming took 3 bases from V and 7 from J, leaving 9 bases between them. Germline V CDR1 and CDR2: SGHAT, FQDESV (reference sequence). The CDR3 sequence: CASSLDTRGELFF. DNA for the CDR3: TGTGCCAGCAGCTTGGACACCCGCGGGGAGCTGTTTTTT.

This clonotype was picked up many times. This rearrangement joins TRBV28 to TRBJ2-3; 13 nucleotides match TRBD2. The CDR3 spans 20 residues. Germline CDR1 MDHEN, CDR2 SYDVKM. V trimming: 5 bases; J trimming: 0 bases; junction bases outside the gene matches: 14. CDR3 region: CASSPWTSGSRSTSTDTQYF. The CDR3 nucleotides read TGTGCCAGCAGTCCGTGGACTAGCGGGAGCAGGTCCACGAGCACAGATACGCAGTATTTT.